This T cell receptor (beta chain) was retrieved from a study of cytomegalovirus exposure and HLA in healthy donors. General study results and limits: A few chains tied to CMV proved CMV antigen-specific in vitro.

The donors were in the 120-subject validation cohort, distinct from the roughly 720-subject first cohort. Some clones are missing from TCRdb's copy, which holds only in-frame ones; the method was immunoSEQ multiplex PCR. The sample carries 70,000 or so clones, over 85% recorded once. CDR3 length: 16 amino acids. The trim removed 6 bases at V and 0 bases at J, leaving 8 bases unmatched. CDR1 and CDR2 from the germline V gene are SQVTM and ANQGSEA. Notes on this clone: Its target is unknown.

Sequencing was performed on PBMCs. This receptor was taken from a man between 18 and 29 years old in good health and CMV-seropositive. V gene TRBV29-1 combines with J gene TRBJ2-6; 7 bases map to TRBD1. The CDR3 protein is CSVQGPNYSGANVLTF. The CDR3 nucleotides are TGCAGCGTACAGGGGCCCAACTACTCTGGGGCCAACGTCCTGACTTTC.